These T cell receptor beta chains were read from a single sample in a study of cytomegalovirus exposure and HLA in healthy donors. TCRdb's table, derived via immunoSEQ multiplex PCR, lists solely in-frame clones and lacks some. The sample shows 150,000 to 200,000 clones, 87% of them seen only once. Sequenced material: PBMCs. The receptors were sampled from a boy younger than 10 in good health and CMV-seronegative. CDR3s include the opening cysteine and the closing phenylalanine or tryptophan. D genes are given only for firm matches. Clone size is given for some rows only: seen once, a few or many times, or a class if the clone is expanded.

d_gene | j_gene | v_gene | abundance | CDR3nt | CDR3aa
. | TRBJ1-1 | TRBV7-3 | few | TGTGCCAGCAGCTTAACATCCGCGTCCACTGAAGCTTTCTTT | CASSLTSASTEAFF
. | TRBJ2-2 | TRBV7-9 | . | TGTGCCAGCAGCTTCCGACAGGCCTTGAACACCGGGGAGCTGTTTTTT | CASSFRQALNTGELFF
TRBD1 | TRBJ2-7 | TRBV4-2 | . | TGTGCCAGCAGCCAAGCGGGACAGGGAAACGAGCAGTACTTC | CASSQAGQGNEQYF
. | TRBJ1-5 | TRBV7-2 | . | TGTGCCAGCAGCTTGGACGATATCCGGGGTGGCAATCAGCCCCAGCATTTT | CASSLDDIRGGNQPQHF
. | TRBJ1-1 | TRBV6-1 | once | TGTGCCAGCAGTGGGACAGTGAACACTGAAGCTTTCTTT | CASSGTVNTEAFF
. | TRBJ2-7 | TRBV19 | . | TGTGCCAGTAGGAGGGTAGCGGAAACCTCCTACGAGCAGTACTTC | CASRRVAETSYEQYF
TRBD1 | TRBJ1-1 | TRBV19 | once | TGTGCCAGTAGTACTGGCAAGGACAGGGGGTACACTGAAGCTTTCTTT | CASSTGKDRGYTEAFF
. | TRBJ1-5 | TRBV9 | . | TGTGCCAGCAGCGTCGGTCCTAATAGCAATCAGCCCCAGCATTTT | CASSVGPNSNQPQHF
TRBD1 | TRBJ2-7 | TRBV28 | . | TGTGCCAGCAGTTTCCTGACCGATAGACAGGGTTCCAACGAGCAGTACTTC | CASSFLTDRQGSNEQYF
TRBD1 | TRBJ2-2 | TRBV6-5 | . | TGTGCCATCCGGGACAGCCCGAACACCGGGGAGCTGTTTTTT | CAIRDSPNTGELFF
. | TRBJ2-1 | TRBV19 | once | TGTGCCAGTAGTAGCTTAGGGAGCTCCTACAATGAGCAGTTCTTC | CASSSLGSSYNEQFF
TRBD2 | TRBJ2-7 | TRBV9 | . | TGTGCCAGCAGCGGACTAGCGGGAGGCTACGAGCAGTACTTC | CASSGLAGGYEQYF
. | TRBJ2-1 | TRBV9 | . | TGTGCCAGCAGCGTAGCGTCTTCCTACAATGAGCAGTTCTTC | CASSVASSYNEQFF
TRBD2 | TRBJ2-1 | TRBV7-2 | once | TGTGCCAGCAGCTCAGGACTAGCGGGGGGGCCAAAAGGTGAGCAGTTCTTC | CASSSGLAGGPKGEQFF
TRBD2 | TRBJ2-2 | TRBV7-9 | . | TGTGCCAGCAGCCTAGGGACTAGCGGGAAAACCGGGGAGCTGTTTTTT | CASSLGTSGKTGELFF
TRBD1 | TRBJ2-2 | TRBV28 | . | TGTGCCACTAAAGGGCAGGGGGCAGTCACCGGGGAGCTGTTTTTT | CATKGQGAVTGELFF
TRBD1 | TRBJ1-2 | TRBV28 | . | TGTGCCAGCGGAACCTTGGACAGGGATTATGGCTACACCTTC | CASGTLDRDYGYTF
. | TRBJ2-1 | TRBV18 | . | TGTGCCAGCTCACCAGAAAAGGGGCTGATGTCCTACAATGAGCAGTTCTTC | CASSPEKGLMSYNEQFF
. | TRBJ2-7 | TRBV2 | . | TGTGCCAGCAGTTCCAGAATATACGAGCAGTACTTC | CASSSRIYEQYF
. | TRBJ2-5 | TRBV20-1 | once | TGCAGTGCAAGGCTCGGGGAGACCCAGTACTTC | CSARLGETQYF
TRBD1 | TRBJ1-1 | TRBV6-1 | . | TGTGCCAGCAGCCAAGACCCAGGGGGAGCTTTCTTT | CASSQDPGGAFF
TRBD2 | TRBJ2-5 | TRBV5-1 | . | TGCGCCAGCAGCCAAGGGACTAGCGGGGGCCAAGAGACCCAGTACTTC | CASSQGTSGGQETQYF
TRBD2 | TRBJ2-5 | TRBV5-1 | . | TGCGCCAGCATCCCGGGACTAGCGGGAGGGAACCAAGAGACCCAGTACTTC | CASIPGLAGGNQETQYF
TRBD1 | TRBJ2-7 | TRBV28 | . | TGTGCCAGCAGTTCCCCCAAGGGACAGTACTACGAGCCGTACTTC | CASSSPKGQYYEPYF
. | TRBJ1-2 | TRBV18 | . | TGTGCCAGCTCACGGACAGAGAACTATGGCTACACCTTC | CASSRTENYGYTF
TRBD1 | TRBJ2-2 | TRBV7-9 | . | TGTGCCAGCAGCTTAGTCCAGGGGGACACCGGGGAGCTGTTTTTT | CASSLVQGDTGELFF
TRBD1 | TRBJ2-3 | TRBV7-2 | once | TGTGCCAGCAGCTTCCCCGGGACAGGGGACCTAATTAGCACAGATACGCAGTATTTT | CASSFPGTGDLISTDTQYF
. | TRBJ1-3 | TRBV27 | . | TGTGCCAGCAGCTTCAGCGGCCCTGGAAACACCATATATTTT | CASSFSGPGNTIYF
TRBD1 | TRBJ2-3 | TRBV5-1 | once | TGCGCCAGCAGCTTAGGACAGGTCTTGTTGGATACGCAGTATTTT | CASSLGQVLLDTQYF
. | TRBJ2-3 | TRBV28 | . | TGTGCCAGCAGTTTCAGCAGGGCAACAGATACGCAGTATTTT | CASSFSRATDTQYF
TRBD2 | TRBJ2-2 | TRBV27 | . | TGTGCCAGCAGTTTAATAGGCGGGGGGAACACCGGGGAGCTGTTTTTT | CASSLIGGGNTGELFF
TRBD1 | TRBJ1-2 | TRBV2 | . | TGTGCCAGCAATGAATTACAGGGACAGGGCAGTGGCTACACCTTC | CASNELQGQGSGYTF
TRBD2 | TRBJ2-4 | TRBV5-4 | . | TGTGCCAGCAGCCCTGGAGAAAGCGGGAGAAACATTCAGTACTTC | CASSPGESGRNIQYF
TRBD2 | TRBJ2-3 | TRBV19 | once | TGTGCCAGTAGTTTGCAGGGAGGGTTTAGCACAGATACGCAGTATTTT | CASSLQGGFSTDTQYF
TRBD2 | TRBJ2-3 | TRBV13 | once | TGTGCCAGCAGCGCACTCACCCGGACTAGCGGGAGTAGGACAGATACGCAGTATTTT | CASSALTRTSGSRTDTQYF
TRBD1 | TRBJ1-4 | TRBV2 | . | TGTGCCAGCACGACAGGGGAGGAGGAAAAACTGTTTTTT | CASTTGEEEKLFF
. | TRBJ1-5 | TRBV2 | . | TGTGCCAGCAGCCAGGGAGGGGGCAATCAGCCCCAGCATTTT | CASSQGGGNQPQHF
TRBD1 | TRBJ1-6 | TRBV7-2 | . | TGTGCCAGCAGCATACCCGGGACAGGGCGATCACCCCTCCACTTT | CASSIPGTGRSPLHF
. | TRBJ1-1 | TRBV6-1 | . | TGTGCCAGCAGTGAAGGGAATTCCGGGGGAACTGAAGCTTTCTTT | CASSEGNSGGTEAFF
TRBD1 | TRBJ1-1 | TRBV6-5 | . | TGTGCCAGCAGTCGACAGGGGGCAGGAACTGAAGCTTTCTTT | CASSRQGAGTEAFF
. | TRBJ2-7 | TRBV7-2 | . | TGTGCCAGCAGCTTAAACTTTCCCTACGAGCAGTACTTC | CASSLNFPYEQYF
TRBD2 | TRBJ2-5 | TRBV6-5 | . | TGTGCCAGCAGTTACTTCGGGAGGCAAGAGACCCAGTACTTC | CASSYFGRQETQYF
. | TRBJ2-3 | TRBV9 | . | TGTGCCAGCAGCTTTAGTTTATCCGGGAGTGGTGGAGATACGCAGTATTTT | CASSFSLSGSGGDTQYF
TRBD2 | TRBJ2-5 | TRBV27 | . | TGTGCCAGCAGTGGACTAGCGGGGGAGACCCAGTACTTC | CASSGLAGETQYF
TRBD1 | TRBJ2-5 | TRBV29-1 | once | TGCAGCGGGGGGGACAGGGTCCGAGTAGAGACCCAGTACTTC | CSGGDRVRVETQYF
. | TRBJ2-3 | TRBV11-2 | . | TGTGCCAGCAGCTTCTCAGGCACAGATACGCAGTATTTT | CASSFSGTDTQYF
. | TRBJ1-1 | TRBV5-1 | . | TGCGCCAGCAGCCTAACAGGGTTCCTGAACACTGAAGCTTTCTTT | CASSLTGFLNTEAFF
TRBD2 | TRBJ2-3 | TRBV19 | . | TGTGCCAGTAGTATGCTAGCGGGGGGACTATTCGGCACAGATACGCAGTATTTT | CASSMLAGGLFGTDTQYF
TRBD1 | TRBJ1-2 | TRBV25-1 | . | TGTGCCAGCTTGGGACAGAGCTATGGCTACACCTTC | CASLGQSYGYTF
. | TRBJ1-4 | TRBV5-1 | . | TGCGCCAGCAGCTCGAAACACCATAATGAAAAACTGTTTTTT | CASSSKHHNEKLFF
TRBD2 | TRBJ2-1 | TRBV19 | . | TGTGCCAGTAACCGGAGCGGGAGGCAGTTCTTC | CASNRSGRQFF
TRBD1 | TRBJ2-2 | TRBV5-1 | once | TGCGCCAGCTGGAAGGGACAGGGTTTCACCGGGGAGCTGTTTTTT | CASWKGQGFTGELFF
. | TRBJ2-4 | TRBV4-1 | few | TGCGCCAGCAGCCAAAACAACGTAGCCAAAAACATTCAGTACTTC | CASSQNNVAKNIQYF
TRBD1 | TRBJ2-3 | TRBV10-3 | . | TGTGCCATCAGCGGGGGACAGGGCGCCACAGATACGCAGTATTTT | CAISGGQGATDTQYF
TRBD2 | TRBJ2-1 | TRBV5-6 | . | TGTGCCAGCAGCCCTATCCGGCTAGCGGACAATGAGCAGTTCTTC | CASSPIRLADNEQFF
. | TRBJ2-7 | TRBV7-6 | . | TGTGCCAGCAGCTTAGGAGGAGTAATGGCAGAACAGTACTTC | CASSLGGVMAEQYF